The present T cell receptor (beta chain) was sequenced within a study of human T cells and chemical hapten exposure. Study overall: Cases of alopecia areata, totalis or universalis occurred in a predominantly female patient group.

The germline CDR1 and CDR2 sequences are PRHDT and FYEKMQ (reference sequence). Trimming left V 0 bases short and J 2 bases short, with 11 bases between. This CDR3 has 16 residues. This sample's time point: patch test 1, 2 weeks after DPC sensitization. Noted treatment: therapeutic diphenylcyclopropenone sensitization with weekly scalp DPC. Within the library, unique molecular identifiers were attached to each individual cDNA molecule. MiXCR was run by TCRdb on the RACE reads, yielding one entry per CDR3 protein. The top ten hold about 2.1% of the sample, which has roughly 380,000 distinct CDR3 sequences, approximately 4.4% seen once.

The source of this sequence is a woman between 50 and 59 years old with alopecia areata. Some clones in this sample may be carry-over from other donors' samples. The chain recombines TRBV13 with TRBJ2-1, with D uncertain. The specimen was whole blood, collected in connection with sensitization to the hapten diphenylcyclopropenone (DPC). The CDR3 is CASSLGWAVTYNEQFF. CDR3 bases: TGTGCCAGCAGCTTAGGATGGGCGGTTACCTACAATGAGCAGTTCTTC.